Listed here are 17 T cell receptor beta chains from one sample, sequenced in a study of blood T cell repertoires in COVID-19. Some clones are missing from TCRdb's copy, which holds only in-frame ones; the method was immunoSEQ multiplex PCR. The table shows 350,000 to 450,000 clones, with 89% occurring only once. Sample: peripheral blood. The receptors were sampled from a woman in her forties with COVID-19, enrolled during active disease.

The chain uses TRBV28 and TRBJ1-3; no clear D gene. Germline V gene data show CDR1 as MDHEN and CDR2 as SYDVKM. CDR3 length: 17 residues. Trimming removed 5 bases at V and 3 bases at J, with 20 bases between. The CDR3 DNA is TGTGCCAGCAGTATCCGATCAGTGAGGGCTTATGGAAACACCATATATTTT. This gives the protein CASSIRSVRAYGNTIYF.

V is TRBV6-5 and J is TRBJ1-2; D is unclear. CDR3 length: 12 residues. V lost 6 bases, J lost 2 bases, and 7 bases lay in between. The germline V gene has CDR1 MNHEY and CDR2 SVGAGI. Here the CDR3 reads CASSPRNYGYTF. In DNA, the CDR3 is TGTGCCAGCAGCCCGAGAAACTATGGCTACACCTTC.

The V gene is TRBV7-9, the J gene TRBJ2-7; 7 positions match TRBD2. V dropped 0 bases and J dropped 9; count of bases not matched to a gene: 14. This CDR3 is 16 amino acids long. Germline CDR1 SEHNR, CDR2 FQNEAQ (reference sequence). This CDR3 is CASSLAAGVSPSGQYF. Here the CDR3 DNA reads TGTGCCAGCAGCTTAGCCGCGGGGGTTTCCCCGTCCGGGCAGTACTTC.

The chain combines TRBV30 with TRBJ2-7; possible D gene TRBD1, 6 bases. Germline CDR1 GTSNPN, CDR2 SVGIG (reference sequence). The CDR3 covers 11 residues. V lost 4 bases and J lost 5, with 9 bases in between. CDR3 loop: CAWTQGNEQYF. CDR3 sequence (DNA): TGTGCCTGGACCCAGGGGAACGAGCAGTACTTC.

CDR3 nucleotide sequence: TGTGCCAGCAGCTCGGACAGGGGGCAAATTGGGGAAAAACTGTTTTTT. Residues: CASSSDRGQIGEKLFF. The rearrangement uses TRBV5-6 and TRBJ1-4; 11 bases align to TRBD1. V dropped 3 bases and J dropped 8; count of bases not matched to a gene: 9. Germline CDR1 SGHDT, CDR2 YYEEEE. This CDR3 region has 16 residues. The full variable domain, its missing parts supplied by reference TRBV5-6 and TRBJ1-4, is DAGVTQSPTHLIKTRGQQVTLRCSPKSGHDTVSWYQQALGQGPQFIFQYYEEEERQRGNFPDRFSGHQFPNYSSELNVNALLLGDSALYLCASSSDRGQIGEKLFFGSGTQLSVL.

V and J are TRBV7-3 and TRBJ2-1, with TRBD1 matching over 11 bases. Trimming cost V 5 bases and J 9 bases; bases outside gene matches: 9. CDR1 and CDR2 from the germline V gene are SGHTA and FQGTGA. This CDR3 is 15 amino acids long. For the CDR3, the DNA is TGTGCCAGCAGCCTCAAGGGACAGGGGGGTCTTGAGCAGTTCTTC. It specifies CASSLKGQGGLEQFF.

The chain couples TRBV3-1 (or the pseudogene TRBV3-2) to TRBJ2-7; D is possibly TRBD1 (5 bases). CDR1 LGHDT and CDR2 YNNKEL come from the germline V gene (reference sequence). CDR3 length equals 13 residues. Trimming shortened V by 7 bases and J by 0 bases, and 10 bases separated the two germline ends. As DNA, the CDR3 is TGTGCCAGCAAACAGGAGCCCTCCTACGAGCAGTACTTC. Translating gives CASKQEPSYEQYF.

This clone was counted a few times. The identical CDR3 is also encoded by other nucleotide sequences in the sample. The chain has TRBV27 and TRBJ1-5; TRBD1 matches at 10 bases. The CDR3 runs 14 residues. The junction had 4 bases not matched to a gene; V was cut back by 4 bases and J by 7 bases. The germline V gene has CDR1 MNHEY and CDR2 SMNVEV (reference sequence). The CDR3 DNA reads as TGTGCCAGCAGTTCGGGACAGGGGTGGCAGCCCCAGCATTTT. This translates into CASSSGQGWQPQHF.

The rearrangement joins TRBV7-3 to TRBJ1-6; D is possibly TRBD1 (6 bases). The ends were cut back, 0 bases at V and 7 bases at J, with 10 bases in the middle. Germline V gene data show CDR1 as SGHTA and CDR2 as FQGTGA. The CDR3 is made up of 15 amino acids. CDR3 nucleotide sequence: TGTGCCAGCAGCTTAACGGCCAGGGGCAATTCACCCCTCCACTTT. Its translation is CASSLTARGNSPLHF.

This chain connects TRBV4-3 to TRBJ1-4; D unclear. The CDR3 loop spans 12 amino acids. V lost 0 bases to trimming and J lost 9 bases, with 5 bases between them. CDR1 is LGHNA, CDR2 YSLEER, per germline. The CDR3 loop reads CASSQDEQKLFF. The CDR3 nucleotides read TGCGCCAGCAGCCAAGATGAGCAAAAACTGTTTTTT.

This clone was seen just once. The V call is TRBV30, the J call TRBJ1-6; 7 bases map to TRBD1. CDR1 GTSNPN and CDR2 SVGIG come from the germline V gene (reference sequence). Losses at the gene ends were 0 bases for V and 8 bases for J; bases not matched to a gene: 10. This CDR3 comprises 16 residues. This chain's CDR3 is CAWSVARGKGDSPLHF. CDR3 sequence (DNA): TGTGCCTGGAGTGTGGCCAGGGGGAAAGGAGATTCACCCCTCCACTTT. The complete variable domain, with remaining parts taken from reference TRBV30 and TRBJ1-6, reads SQTIHQWPATLVQPVGSPLSLECTVEGTSNPNLYWYRQAAGRGLQLLFYSVGIGQISSEVPQNLSASRPQDRQFILSSKKLLLSDSGFYLCAWSVARGKGDSPLHFGNGTRLTVT.

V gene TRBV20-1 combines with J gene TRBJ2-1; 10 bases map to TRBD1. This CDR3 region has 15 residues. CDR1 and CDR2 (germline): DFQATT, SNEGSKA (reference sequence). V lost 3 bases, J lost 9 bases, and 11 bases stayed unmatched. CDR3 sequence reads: CSASTDRGEWGEQFF. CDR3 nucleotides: TGCAGTGCTAGTACGGACAGGGGGGAATGGGGTGAGCAGTTCTTC.

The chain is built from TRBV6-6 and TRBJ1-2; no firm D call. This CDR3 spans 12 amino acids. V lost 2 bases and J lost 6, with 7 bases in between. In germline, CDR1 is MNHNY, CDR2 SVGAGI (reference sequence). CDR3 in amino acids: CASSYRGDGYTF. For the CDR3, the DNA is TGTGCCAGCAGTTACCGAGGCGATGGCTACACCTTC.

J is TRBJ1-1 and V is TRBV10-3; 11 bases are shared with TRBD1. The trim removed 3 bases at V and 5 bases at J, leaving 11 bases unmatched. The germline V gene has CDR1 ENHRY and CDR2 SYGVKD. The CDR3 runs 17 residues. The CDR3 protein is CAISEYGGQGVRTEAFF. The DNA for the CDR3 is TGTGCCATCAGTGAATATGGGGGACAGGGGGTTAGAACTGAAGCTTTCTTT.

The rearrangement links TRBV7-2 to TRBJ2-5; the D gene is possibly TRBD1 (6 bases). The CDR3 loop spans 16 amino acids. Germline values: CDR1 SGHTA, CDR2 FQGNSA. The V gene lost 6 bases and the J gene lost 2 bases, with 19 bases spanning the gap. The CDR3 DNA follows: TGTGCCAGCAGACCCTTTCAGGGGAACCCACAAGAGACCCAGTACTTC. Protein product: CASRPFQGNPQETQYF.

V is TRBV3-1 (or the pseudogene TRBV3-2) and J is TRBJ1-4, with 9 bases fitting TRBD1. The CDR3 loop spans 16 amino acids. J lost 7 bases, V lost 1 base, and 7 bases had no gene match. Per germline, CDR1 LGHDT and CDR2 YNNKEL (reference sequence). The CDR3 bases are TGTGCCAGCAGCCAAGGCCCGGGACAGGGTGCTGAAAAACTGTTTTTT. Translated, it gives CASSQGPGQGAEKLFF.

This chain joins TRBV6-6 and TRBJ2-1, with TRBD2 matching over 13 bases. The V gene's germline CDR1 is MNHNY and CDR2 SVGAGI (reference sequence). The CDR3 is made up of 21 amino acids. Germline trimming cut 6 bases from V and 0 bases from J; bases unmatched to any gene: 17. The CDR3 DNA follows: TGTGCCAGCAGCAAGAGACGGGGGACTAGCGGGAAAGGGGGCTCCTACAATGAGCAGTTCTTC. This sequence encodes CASSKRRGTSGKGGSYNEQFF.